Below, 5 T cell receptor beta chains from the same sample are listed, as sequenced in a study of blood T cell repertoires in COVID-19. The repertoire was sequenced with immunoSEQ multiplex PCR; TCRdb's copy has only in-frame clones and lacks some. This sample has around 55,000 clones, with about nine tenths found just once. The sequenced material came from peripheral blood. All receptors come from a middle-aged man with acute or convalescent COVID-19.

The chain recombines TRBV15 with TRBJ1-4, with 8 nucleotides matching TRBD1. CDR1 LNHNV and CDR2 YYDKDF come from the germline V gene (reference sequence). This CDR3 spans 15 amino acids. Trimming took 3 bases from V and 8 from J; bases not matched to a gene: 8. CDR3 loop: CATSRALQGGEKLFF. The CDR3 bases are TGTGCCACCAGCAGGGCACTACAGGGGGGCGAAAAACTGTTTTTT.

The rearrangement links TRBV29-1 to TRBJ2-3, with TRBD2 matching over 10 bases. This CDR3 spans 14 amino acids. V lost 7 bases to trimming and J lost 1 base; unmatched junction nucleotides: 5. In germline, CDR1 is SQVTM, CDR2 ANQGSEA. The CDR3 sequence: CSASGRAGTDTQYF. Written as DNA, the CDR3 is TGCAGCGCGAGCGGGAGGGCCGGCACAGATACGCAGTATTTT.

V is TRBV19 and J is TRBJ1-6; 7 nucleotides line up with TRBD1. From germline, CDR1 is LNHDA and CDR2 SQIVND (reference sequence). CDR3 length: 16 residues. Germline trimming cut 5 bases from V and 7 bases from J; bases unmatched to any gene: 11. As DNA, the CDR3 is TGTGCCAGTAGTCATTTCCGGGACAGAGGGAATTCACCCCTCCACTTT. Its protein is CASSHFRDRGNSPLHF.

This clone was seen a handful of times. The chain couples TRBV10-1 to TRBJ1-6; 7 bases match TRBD1. Trimming cost V 6 bases and J 10 bases; bases outside gene matches: 6. Per germline, CDR1 WNHNN and CDR2 SYGVQD (reference sequence). The CDR3 runs 13 residues. The CDR3 reads CASSDRVGSPLHF. CDR3 DNA: TGCGCCAGCAGCGACAGGGTTGGGTCACCCCTCCACTTT.

This CDR3 reads CASSRGLVGEQYF. The CDR3 region has the DNA TGTGCCAGCAGCCGGGGACTAGTCGGCGAGCAGTACTTC. V usage is TRBV3-1 (or the pseudogene TRBV3-2) and J usage is TRBJ2-7; 8 bases match TRBD2. This CDR3 region has 13 residues. V lost 4 bases to trimming and J lost 6 bases; unmatched junction nucleotides: 5. The V gene's germline CDR1 is LGHDT and CDR2 YNNKEL (reference sequence).